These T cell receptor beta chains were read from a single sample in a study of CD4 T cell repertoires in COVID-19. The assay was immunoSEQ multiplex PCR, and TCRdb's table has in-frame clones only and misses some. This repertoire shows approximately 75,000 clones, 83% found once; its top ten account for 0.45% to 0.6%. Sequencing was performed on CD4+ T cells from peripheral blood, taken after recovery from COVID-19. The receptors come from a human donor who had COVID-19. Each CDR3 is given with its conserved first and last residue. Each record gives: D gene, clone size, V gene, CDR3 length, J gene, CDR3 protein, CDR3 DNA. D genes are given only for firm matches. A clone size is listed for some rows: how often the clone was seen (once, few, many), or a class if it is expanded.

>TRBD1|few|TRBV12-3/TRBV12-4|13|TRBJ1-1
CASSLIRDSEAFF
TGTGCCAGCAGCTTAATCCGGGACAGTGAAGCTTTCTTT
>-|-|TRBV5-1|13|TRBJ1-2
CASSLDPNYGYTF
TGCGCCAGCAGCTTGGACCCAAACTATGGCTACACCTTC
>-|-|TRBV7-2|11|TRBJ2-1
CASSLINEQFF
TGTGCCAGCAGCTTGATCAATGAGCAGTTCTTC
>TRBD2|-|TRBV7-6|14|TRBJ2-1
CASTLLAEHNEQFF
TGTGCCAGCACCCTCCTAGCGGAACACAATGAGCAGTTCTTC
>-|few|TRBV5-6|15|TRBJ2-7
CASRGLRISSYEQYF
TGTGCCAGCAGGGGCCTTCGGATTAGCTCCTACGAGCAGTACTTC
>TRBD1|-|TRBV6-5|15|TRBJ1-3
CASSSTGGAGNTIYF
TGTGCCAGCAGTTCGACAGGGGGCGCGGGAAACACCATATATTTT
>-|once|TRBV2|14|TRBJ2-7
CASSVAGAAYEQYF
TGTGCCAGCAGTGTGGCGGGGGCTGCCTACGAGCAGTACTTC
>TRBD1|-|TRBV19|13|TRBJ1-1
CASRQGKGTEAFF
TGTGCCAGTCGACAGGGGAAAGGCACTGAAGCTTTCTTT
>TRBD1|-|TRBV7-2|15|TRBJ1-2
CASRPSPGGDYGYTF
TGTGCCAGCAGACCAAGCCCAGGGGGAGACTATGGCTACACCTTC
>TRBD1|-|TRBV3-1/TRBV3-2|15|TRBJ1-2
CASSQEGQGIRGYTF
TGTGCCAGCAGCCAAGAGGGACAGGGCATACGGGGCTACACCTTC
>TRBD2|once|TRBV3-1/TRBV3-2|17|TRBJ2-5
CASSRGPRTSGQETQYF
TGTGCCAGCAGCCGAGGCCCCCGGACTAGCGGTCAAGAGACCCAGTACTTC
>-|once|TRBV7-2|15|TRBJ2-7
CASSLAPGDSYEQYF
TGTGCCAGCAGCTTAGCCCCAGGTGACTCCTACGAGCAGTACTTC
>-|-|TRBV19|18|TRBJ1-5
CASSAAHLQGMVQQPQHF
TGTGCCAGTAGTGCCGCACACCTCCAGGGGATGGTGCAGCAGCCCCAGCATTTT
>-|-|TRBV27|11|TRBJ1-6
CASRGEGALHF
TGTGCCAGCAGAGGAGAGGGGGCCCTCCACTTT
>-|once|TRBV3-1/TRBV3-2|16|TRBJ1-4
CASSQGRIGRDEKLFF
TGTGCCAGCAGCCAAGGTAGAATAGGGCGCGATGAAAAACTGTTTTTT
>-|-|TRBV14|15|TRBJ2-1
CASSQDSKQAGEQFF
TGTGCCAGCAGCCAAGATAGTAAGCAGGCCGGTGAGCAGTTCTTC
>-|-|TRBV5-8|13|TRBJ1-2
CASSLLNNYGYTF
TGTGCCAGCAGCCTATTAAACAACTATGGCTACACCTTC